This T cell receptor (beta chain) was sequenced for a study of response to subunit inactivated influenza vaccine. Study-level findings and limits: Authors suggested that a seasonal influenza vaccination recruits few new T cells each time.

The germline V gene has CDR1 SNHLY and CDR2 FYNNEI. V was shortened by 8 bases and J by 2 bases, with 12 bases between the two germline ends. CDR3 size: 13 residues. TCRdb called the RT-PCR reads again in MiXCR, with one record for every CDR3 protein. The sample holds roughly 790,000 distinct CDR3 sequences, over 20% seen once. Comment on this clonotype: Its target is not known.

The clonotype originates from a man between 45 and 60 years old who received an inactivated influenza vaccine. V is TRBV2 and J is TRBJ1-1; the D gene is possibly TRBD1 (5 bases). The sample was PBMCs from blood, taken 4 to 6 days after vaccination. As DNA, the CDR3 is TGTGCCAGCGGGGTGGGGGTTAACACTGAAGCTTTCTTT. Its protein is CASGVGVNTEAFF. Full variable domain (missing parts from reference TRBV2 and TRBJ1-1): EPEVTQTPSHQVTQMGQEVILRCVPISNHLYFYWYRQILGQKVEFLVSFYNNEISEKSEIFDDQFSVERPDGSNFTLKIRSTKLEDSAMYFCASGVGVNTEAFFGQGTRLTVV.